Listed below are T cell receptor beta chains from one sample, sequenced in a study of cytomegalovirus exposure and HLA in healthy donors. Some clones are missing from TCRdb's copy, which holds only in-frame ones; the method was immunoSEQ multiplex PCR. The sample shows about 180,000 clones, about three quarters of them seen only once. The sequencing input was PBMCs. Receptors originate from a man younger than 35 in good health and CMV-seronegative. Both conserved end residues are part of each CDR3. Fields, in order: V gene, J gene, clone size, D gene, CDR3 DNA, CDR3 protein. D genes are given only for firm matches. Clone size is stated in some rows and not others, as once, few, many or a class when expanded.

V gene: TRBV5-1; J gene: TRBJ1-4; clone size: few; D gene: -; CDR3 DNA: TGCGCCAGCAGCTTGGTCGGAGGGCGTGAAAAACTGTTTTTT; CDR3 protein: CASSLVGGREKLFF
V gene: TRBV28; J gene: TRBJ1-1; clone size: -; D gene: -; CDR3 DNA: TGTGCCAGCAGTCCCTCCCCAGGGCGAACTGAAGCTTTCTTT; CDR3 protein: CASSPSPGRTEAFF
V gene: TRBV6-1; J gene: TRBJ1-1; clone size: -; D gene: -; CDR3 DNA: TGTGCCAGCAGGTCAGGGGTCTACACTGAAGCTTTCTTT; CDR3 protein: CASRSGVYTEAFF
V gene: TRBV28; J gene: TRBJ2-3; clone size: -; D gene: -; CDR3 DNA: TGTGCCAGCAGGGGACATTCTAGCACAGATACGCAGTATTTT; CDR3 protein: CASRGHSSTDTQYF
V gene: TRBV7-3; J gene: TRBJ2-4; clone size: -; D gene: -; CDR3 DNA: TGTGCCAGCAGCTCCCCGGACTCTCGTAGCAGAGCCAAAAACATTCAGTACTTC; CDR3 protein: CASSSPDSRSRAKNIQYF
V gene: TRBV6-5; J gene: TRBJ1-2; clone size: -; D gene: -; CDR3 DNA: TGTGCCAGCCAGGAGCGGGCTTCCTATGGCTACACCTTC; CDR3 protein: CASQERASYGYTF
V gene: TRBV6-5; J gene: TRBJ1-1; clone size: -; D gene: -; CDR3 DNA: TGTGCCAGCAGTTACTCCGGGACTCCCGGGACTGAAGCTTTCTTT; CDR3 protein: CASSYSGTPGTEAFF
V gene: TRBV9; J gene: TRBJ2-6; clone size: -; D gene: -; CDR3 DNA: TGTGCCAGCAGCCAAGGACAGTCTGGGGCCAACGTCCTGACTTTC; CDR3 protein: CASSQGQSGANVLTF
V gene: TRBV28; J gene: TRBJ2-1; clone size: once; D gene: -; CDR3 DNA: TGTGCCAGCAGTTTTCGGACAGACAATGAGCAGTTCTTC; CDR3 protein: CASSFRTDNEQFF
V gene: TRBV25-1; J gene: TRBJ1-3; clone size: -; D gene: -; CDR3 DNA: TGTGCCAGCAGCCTCTCCGGCTCTGGAAACACCATATATTTT; CDR3 protein: CASSLSGSGNTIYF
V gene: TRBV2; J gene: TRBJ2-4; clone size: -; D gene: TRBD2; CDR3 DNA: TGTGCCAGCAGTGAAATTAGCGGGGGGGCCTTAGCCAAAAACATTCAGTACTTC; CDR3 protein: CASSEISGGALAKNIQYF
V gene: TRBV27; J gene: TRBJ1-1; clone size: -; D gene: TRBD1; CDR3 DNA: TGTGCCAGCAGGGACAGGGGGTACACTGAAGCTTTCTTT; CDR3 protein: CASRDRGYTEAFF
V gene: TRBV29-1; J gene: TRBJ1-5; clone size: -; D gene: TRBD1; CDR3 DNA: TGCAGCATTAAGTCAACAGGGGATAGCAATCAGCCCCAGCATTTT; CDR3 protein: CSIKSTGDSNQPQHF
V gene: TRBV28; J gene: TRBJ1-1; clone size: -; D gene: -; CDR3 DNA: TGTGCCAGCACCCGGGGCACACGGGGGGCTTTCTTT; CDR3 protein: CASTRGTRGAFF
V gene: TRBV5-1; J gene: TRBJ2-7; clone size: -; D gene: -; CDR3 DNA: TGCGCCAGCAGCGTAACAGGGTCCAGCTCCTACGAGCAGTACTTC; CDR3 protein: CASSVTGSSSYEQYF
V gene: TRBV25-1; J gene: TRBJ2-7; clone size: -; D gene: TRBD2; CDR3 DNA: TGTGCCAGCAGTGGGGGGACCTTTAGCGGGAGGAACTACGAGCAGTACTTC; CDR3 protein: CASSGGTFSGRNYEQYF
V gene: TRBV29-1; J gene: TRBJ2-1; clone size: once; D gene: TRBD1; CDR3 DNA: TGCAGCGTCCGTGGGGGACAGGGCAGGTCCTACAATGAGCAGTTCTTC; CDR3 protein: CSVRGGQGRSYNEQFF
V gene: TRBV6-1; J gene: TRBJ2-7; clone size: -; D gene: TRBD1; CDR3 DNA: TGTGCCACCCGGGAACGGGACAGGGGCCACGAGCAGTACTTC; CDR3 protein: CATRERDRGHEQYF
V gene: TRBV27; J gene: TRBJ1-1; clone size: -; D gene: -; CDR3 DNA: TGTGCCAGCAGTTATAAAACCGGGAACACTGAAGCTTTCTTT; CDR3 protein: CASSYKTGNTEAFF
V gene: TRBV7-2; J gene: TRBJ2-2; clone size: -; D gene: -; CDR3 DNA: TGTGCCAGCAGCCCGGTCCGGGGAGATACCGGGGAGCTGTTTTTT; CDR3 protein: CASSPVRGDTGELFF
V gene: TRBV5-1; J gene: TRBJ1-1; clone size: -; D gene: TRBD1; CDR3 DNA: TGCGCCAGCAGCTTCCAGGACAGGGGGCGCTTCACTGAAGCTTTCTTT; CDR3 protein: CASSFQDRGRFTEAFF
V gene: TRBV11-3; J gene: TRBJ1-1; clone size: -; D gene: -; CDR3 DNA: TGTGCCAGCAGCTTAGGGGGGCCCAACCCTGAAGCTTTCTTT; CDR3 protein: CASSLGGPNPEAFF
V gene: TRBV6-1; J gene: TRBJ1-5; clone size: once; D gene: TRBD1; CDR3 DNA: TGTGCCAGCAGCCAGGGGGTTGGTCAGCCCCAGCATTTT; CDR3 protein: CASSQGVGQPQHF
V gene: TRBV5-6; J gene: TRBJ1-1; clone size: -; D gene: -; CDR3 DNA: TGTGCCAGCAGCTTGTGGGGGGGCACTGAAGCTTTCTTT; CDR3 protein: CASSLWGGTEAFF
V gene: TRBV28; J gene: TRBJ2-4; clone size: few; D gene: TRBD2; CDR3 DNA: TGTGCCAGCGGCCGACTAGCGGACCGAGCCAAAAACATTCAGTACTTC; CDR3 protein: CASGRLADRAKNIQYF
V gene: TRBV7-9; J gene: TRBJ1-6; clone size: few; D gene: -; CDR3 DNA: TGTGCCAGCAGCTTAAGACCCCAAAGGTGGGCCCAACATTCACCCCTCCACTTT; CDR3 protein: CASSLRPQRWAQHSPLHF
V gene: TRBV10-3; J gene: TRBJ1-1; clone size: -; D gene: TRBD1; CDR3 DNA: TGTGCCATCAGGCGACAGGGGACTGAAGCTTTCTTT; CDR3 protein: CAIRRQGTEAFF
V gene: TRBV6-1; J gene: TRBJ2-7; clone size: -; D gene: -; CDR3 DNA: TGTGCCAGCAACGACAGGAGTCATCGTGGCTACGAGCAGTACTTC; CDR3 protein: CASNDRSHRGYEQYF
V gene: TRBV19; J gene: TRBJ1-1; clone size: -; D gene: -; CDR3 DNA: TGTGCCAGTAGTATAGGGTGGGGGCAGGATACTGAAGCTTTCTTT; CDR3 protein: CASSIGWGQDTEAFF
V gene: TRBV7-9; J gene: TRBJ1-1; clone size: -; D gene: TRBD1; CDR3 DNA: TGTGCCAGCAGCGCGGGCGGGACAGGGGGCGACACTGAAGCTTTCTTT; CDR3 protein: CASSAGGTGGDTEAFF
V gene: TRBV28; J gene: TRBJ2-1; clone size: -; D gene: TRBD2; CDR3 DNA: TGTGCCAGCAGTTTGGGCGGGGGGGCACATGAGCAGTTCTTC; CDR3 protein: CASSLGGGAHEQFF
V gene: TRBV5-1; J gene: TRBJ1-1; clone size: -; D gene: -; CDR3 DNA: TGCGCCAGCAGCTTGGCCCATTCTTTGGGGGCCGACGATAATATAAACACTGAAGCTTTCTTT; CDR3 protein: CASSLAHSLGADDNINTEAFF
V gene: TRBV27; J gene: TRBJ2-5; clone size: once; D gene: -; CDR3 DNA: TGTGCCAGCAGCCTTTCCGGGACAACACAGCAGTACTTC; CDR3 protein: CASSLSGTTQQYF
V gene: TRBV19; J gene: TRBJ2-7; clone size: -; D gene: TRBD1; CDR3 DNA: TGTGCCAGTAGCCCGACAGGGGTGTACGAGCAGTACTTC; CDR3 protein: CASSPTGVYEQYF
V gene: TRBV7-9; J gene: TRBJ1-4; clone size: once; D gene: -; CDR3 DNA: TGTTCCAGCAGCTTAGAGGCGGGGAAACTGTTTTTT; CDR3 protein: CSSSLEAGKLFF
V gene: TRBV7-9; J gene: TRBJ1-6; clone size: -; D gene: -; CDR3 DNA: TGTGCCAGCAGCTTATCGGGGTCCAATTCACCCCTCCACTTT; CDR3 protein: CASSLSGSNSPLHF
V gene: TRBV10-3; J gene: TRBJ1-5; clone size: -; D gene: -; CDR3 DNA: TGTGCCATCAGTGAAGTGGGCCTTGGCAATCAGCCCCAGCATTTT; CDR3 protein: CAISEVGLGNQPQHF
V gene: TRBV5-6; J gene: TRBJ1-5; clone size: -; D gene: TRBD1; CDR3 DNA: TGTGCCAGCAGCTTTGACAGGGATCAGCCCCAGCATTTT; CDR3 protein: CASSFDRDQPQHF
V gene: TRBV6-6; J gene: TRBJ2-7; clone size: -; D gene: TRBD1; CDR3 DNA: TGTGCCAGCAGTGACAGGGTTAGATCCTACGAGCAGTACTTC; CDR3 protein: CASSDRVRSYEQYF
V gene: TRBV18; J gene: TRBJ2-3; clone size: -; D gene: -; CDR3 DNA: TGTGCCAGCTCACCACCGGAGGGACAGAGCACAGATACGCAGTATTTT; CDR3 protein: CASSPPEGQSTDTQYF
V gene: TRBV6-1; J gene: TRBJ1-2; clone size: -; D gene: -; CDR3 DNA: TGTGCCAGCAGTGTCTTACAGGGAGGCTACACCTTC; CDR3 protein: CASSVLQGGYTF
V gene: TRBV25-1; J gene: TRBJ1-2; clone size: -; D gene: -; CDR3 DNA: TGTGCCAGCAGTTCGCCTGAAGCGGTGAACTATGGCTACACCTTC; CDR3 protein: CASSSPEAVNYGYTF
V gene: TRBV5-1; J gene: TRBJ2-7; clone size: -; D gene: -; CDR3 DNA: TGCGCCAGCAGCTTGTTGGCGGGTTACGAGCAGTACTTC; CDR3 protein: CASSLLAGYEQYF
V gene: TRBV15; J gene: TRBJ1-5; clone size: -; D gene: TRBD1; CDR3 DNA: TGTGCCACCAGCAGGGGACAGCTTAGCAATCAGCCCCAGCATTTT; CDR3 protein: CATSRGQLSNQPQHF
V gene: TRBV5-1; J gene: TRBJ2-7; clone size: -; D gene: -; CDR3 DNA: TGCGCCAGCAGCTTTGGCAGATCCTACGAGCAGTACTTC; CDR3 protein: CASSFGRSYEQYF
V gene: TRBV11-2; J gene: TRBJ2-1; clone size: -; D gene: TRBD2; CDR3 DNA: TGTGCCCTCGGAGCGGGAGCCTACAATGAGCAGTTCTTC; CDR3 protein: CALGAGAYNEQFF
V gene: TRBV19; J gene: TRBJ1-5; clone size: -; D gene: -; CDR3 DNA: TGTGCCAGTATGGGGGGTCAATGGAATCAGCCCCAGCATTTT; CDR3 protein: CASMGGQWNQPQHF
V gene: TRBV27; J gene: TRBJ1-2; clone size: -; D gene: TRBD1; CDR3 DNA: TGTGCCAGCAGTTTTGACCGGACAGGGGGCGGCTACACCTTC; CDR3 protein: CASSFDRTGGGYTF
V gene: TRBV2; J gene: TRBJ1-1; clone size: -; D gene: -; CDR3 DNA: TGTGCCAGCAGTGCGGAAACACTATCAGAAGCTTTCTTT; CDR3 protein: CASSAETLSEAFF
V gene: TRBV11-2; J gene: TRBJ2-7; clone size: few; D gene: TRBD1; CDR3 DNA: TGTGCCAGCAGCTTAAGGACAGGGGGACCCTACGAGCAGTACTTC; CDR3 protein: CASSLRTGGPYEQYF
V gene: TRBV2; J gene: TRBJ1-2; clone size: -; D gene: -; CDR3 DNA: TGTGCCAGCAGTGAACGTGACTATGGCTACACCTTC; CDR3 protein: CASSERDYGYTF
V gene: TRBV15; J gene: TRBJ2-3; clone size: many; D gene: TRBD2; CDR3 DNA: TGTGCCACCAGCAGAGATCGCGGGGGGGCAGATACGCAGTATTTT; CDR3 protein: CATSRDRGGADTQYF
V gene: TRBV29-1; J gene: TRBJ2-2; clone size: -; D gene: TRBD1; CDR3 DNA: TGCAGCGTTAGGGGGCGCGGCACCGGGGAGCTGTTTTTT; CDR3 protein: CSVRGRGTGELFF